This entry is about one T cell receptor beta chain. The antigen remains unidentified. This sample is drawn from a study of vaccination and CD4 T cells after COVID-19. Study-level background: Post-COVID draws came a median approximately 100 days after diagnosis (range 35 to 161).

Study-level results: Counts of SARS-CoV-2-reactive clonotypes had a median that went from 21 to 38, a nonsignificant change.

The CDR3 sequence is 15 residues long. The V gene's germline CDR1 is SGHTA and CDR2 FQGNSA. The Oncomine TCR Beta short-read assay sequenced DNA from cultured CD4+ T cells. TCRdb re-derived calls from the PCR reads in MiXCR, one entry per CDR3 protein. The table has roughly 11,000 distinct CDR3 sequences, over 50% seen once. Treatment in this sample: roughly ten-day PBMC culture with coronavirus spike peptide pools or control peptides (ViraFEST assay). Antigen-specific T cells were expanded with peptide pools by ViraFEST, and TCRs were then sequenced. The rearrangement links TRBV7-2 to TRBJ2-7; 7 bases fit TRBD1. The DNA end favors TRBJ2-5, so the J call may be wrong. The clonotype originates from a human donor who had recovered from COVID-19. The specimen sequenced was CD4+ T cells from blood, cultured in vitro. CDR3 sequence reads: CASSLLGGSMETQYF. CDR3 bases: TGTGCCAGCAGCTTGCTAGGGGGCTCTATGGAGACCCAGTACTTC.